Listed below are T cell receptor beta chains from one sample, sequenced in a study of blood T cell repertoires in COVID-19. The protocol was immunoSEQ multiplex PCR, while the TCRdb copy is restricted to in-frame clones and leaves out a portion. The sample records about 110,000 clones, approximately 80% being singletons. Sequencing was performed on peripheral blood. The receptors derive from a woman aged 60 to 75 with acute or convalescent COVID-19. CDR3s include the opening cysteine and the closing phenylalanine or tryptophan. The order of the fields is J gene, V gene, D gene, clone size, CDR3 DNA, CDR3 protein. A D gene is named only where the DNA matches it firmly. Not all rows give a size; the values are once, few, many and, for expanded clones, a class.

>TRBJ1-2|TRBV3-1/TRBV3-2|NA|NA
TGTGCCAGCAGCCAAGATGAGCGGGGCTACACCTTC
CASSQDERGYTF
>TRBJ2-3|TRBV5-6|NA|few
TGTGCCAGCAGACAGGGCTTGGCGACCCTCACAGATACGCAGTATTTT
CASRQGLATLTDTQYF
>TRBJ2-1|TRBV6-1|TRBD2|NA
TGTGCCAGCAGTCCCGGGACTAGCGGGAGATCGGGGTTCTTC
CASSPGTSGRSGFF
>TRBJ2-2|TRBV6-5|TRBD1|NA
TGTGCCAGCCGGACAGGCCCCGGGGAGCTGTTTTTT
CASRTGPGELFF
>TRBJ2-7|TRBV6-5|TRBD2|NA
TGTGCCAGCAGGACTAGCGGGAGCTCCTACGAGCAGTACTTC
CASRTSGSSYEQYF
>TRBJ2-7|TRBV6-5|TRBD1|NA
TGTGCCAGCAGTTTGGACAGGGTTGACGAGCAGTACTTC
CASSLDRVDEQYF
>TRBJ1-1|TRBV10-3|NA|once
TGTGCCATCAGTGAGTCGTTCGGGCAGGGCAGGAGCACTGAAGCTTTCTTT
CAISESFGQGRSTEAFF
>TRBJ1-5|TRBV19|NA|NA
TGTGCCAGTAGTATAATGAGTCAGGGGACGAGCAATCAGCCCCAGCATTTT
CASSIMSQGTSNQPQHF
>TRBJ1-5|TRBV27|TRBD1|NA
TGTGCCAGCAGCACACGTAGGACAGGGGGTTTCGGCAATCAGCCCCAGCATTTT
CASSTRRTGGFGNQPQHF
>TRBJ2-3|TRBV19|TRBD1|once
TGTGCCAGTAGGACCAGGGGGCGCGGTGATACGCAGTATTTT
CASRTRGRGDTQYF
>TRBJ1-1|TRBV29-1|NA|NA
TGCAGCGTTGGGGCAGGGCCGAACACTGAAGCTTTCTTT
CSVGAGPNTEAFF
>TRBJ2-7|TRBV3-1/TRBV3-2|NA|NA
TGTGCCAGCAGCCAACTGCCGGGAGTCGCCTACGAGCAGTACTTC
CASSQLPGVAYEQYF
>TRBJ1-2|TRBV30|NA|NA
TGTGCCGTTACAGGGATTGGCTATGGCTACACCTTC
CAVTGIGYGYTF
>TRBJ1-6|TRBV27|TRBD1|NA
TGTGCCAGCAGCCTTAGACATGGGGGACAGGTGAATTCACCCCTCCACTTT
CASSLRHGGQVNSPLHF
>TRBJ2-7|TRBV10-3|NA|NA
TGTGCCATCAGTCTAGACGGGAGAGGACCGACCGAGCAGTACTTC
CAISLDGRGPTEQYF
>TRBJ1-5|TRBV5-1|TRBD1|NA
TGCGCCAGCAGCCAGACAGGGGCGAAGGAAATGCCCCAGCATTTT
CASSQTGAKEMPQHF
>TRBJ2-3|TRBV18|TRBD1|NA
TGTGCCAGCTCACCAGACAGGGGGCAGGCAGATACGCAGTATTTT
CASSPDRGQADTQYF
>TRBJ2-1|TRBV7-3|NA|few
TGTGCCAGCAGCCCAGTGGGGGGTCCCGGCAATGAGCAGTTCTTC
CASSPVGGPGNEQFF
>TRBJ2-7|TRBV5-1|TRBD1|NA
TGCGCCAGCAGCCCGGAGGGACAGGGCTACGAGCAGTACTTC
CASSPEGQGYEQYF
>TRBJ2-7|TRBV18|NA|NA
TGTGCCAGCTCACCATCACAGAGCTCCTACGAGCAGTACTTC
CASSPSQSSYEQYF
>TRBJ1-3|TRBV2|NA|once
TGTGCCAGCAGTGAAGTAGTCCCCTCCATATATTTT
CASSEVVPSIYF
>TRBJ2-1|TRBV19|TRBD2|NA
TGTGCCAGTAGCGTAGCGGGAGTCCCTTTAAATGAGCAGTTCTTC
CASSVAGVPLNEQFF
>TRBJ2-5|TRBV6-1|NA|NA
TGTGCCAGCAGTGAAGGAACGGGTTATGAGACCCAGTACTTC
CASSEGTGYETQYF
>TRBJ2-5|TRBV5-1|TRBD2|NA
TGCGCCAGCAGCTTGGTGGCTAGCGGGGAAGAGACCCAGTACTTC
CASSLVASGEETQYF
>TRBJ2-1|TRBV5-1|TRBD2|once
TGCGCCAGCAGCTTGAGGCTAGCGGGGTACAATGAGCAGTTCTTC
CASSLRLAGYNEQFF
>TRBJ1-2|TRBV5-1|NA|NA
TGCGCCAGCAGCTTGGATCCAGGGCAAATGGGTGGCTACACCTTC
CASSLDPGQMGGYTF
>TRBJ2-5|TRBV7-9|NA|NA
TGTGCCAGTCAGAGGCTGGAGACCCAGTACTTC
CASQRLETQYF